The T cell receptor (beta chain) under discussion was sequenced for a study of blood T cell repertoires in COVID-19. Across the study: There were acute and convalescent COVID-19 samples, and they came from the United States, Italy and Spain.

The V segment lost 2 bases and the J segment 7 bases; nucleotides outside the gene matches: 3. Per the germline V gene, CDR1 is SGDLS and CDR2 is YYNGEE. There are 13 residues in the CDR3. Researchers sorted participants into cohorts using their self-reported clinical history. Repertoires were generated with immunoSEQ multiplex PCR, while TCRdb's copy carries only in-frame clones and drops some. The sample records some 250,000 clones, approximately 84% being singletons. This sequence joins TRBV9 and TRBJ2-7; TRBD1 matches 10 bases. The sequence came from a man in his forties who had recovered from COVID-19. Source material: PBMCs or T cells enriched from blood (not recorded which). The CDR3 bases are TGTGCCAGCAGCGTGGGGACAGGGGAAGAGCAGTACTTC. Translation: CASSVGTGEEQYF. The entire variable domain, with the rest obtained from reference TRBV9 and TRBJ2-7, is as follows: DSGVTQTPKHLITATGQRVTLRCSPRSGDLSVYWYQQSLDQGLQFLIQYYNGEERAKGNILERFSAQQFPDLHSELNLSSLELGDSALYFCASSVGTGEEQYFGPGTRLTVT.